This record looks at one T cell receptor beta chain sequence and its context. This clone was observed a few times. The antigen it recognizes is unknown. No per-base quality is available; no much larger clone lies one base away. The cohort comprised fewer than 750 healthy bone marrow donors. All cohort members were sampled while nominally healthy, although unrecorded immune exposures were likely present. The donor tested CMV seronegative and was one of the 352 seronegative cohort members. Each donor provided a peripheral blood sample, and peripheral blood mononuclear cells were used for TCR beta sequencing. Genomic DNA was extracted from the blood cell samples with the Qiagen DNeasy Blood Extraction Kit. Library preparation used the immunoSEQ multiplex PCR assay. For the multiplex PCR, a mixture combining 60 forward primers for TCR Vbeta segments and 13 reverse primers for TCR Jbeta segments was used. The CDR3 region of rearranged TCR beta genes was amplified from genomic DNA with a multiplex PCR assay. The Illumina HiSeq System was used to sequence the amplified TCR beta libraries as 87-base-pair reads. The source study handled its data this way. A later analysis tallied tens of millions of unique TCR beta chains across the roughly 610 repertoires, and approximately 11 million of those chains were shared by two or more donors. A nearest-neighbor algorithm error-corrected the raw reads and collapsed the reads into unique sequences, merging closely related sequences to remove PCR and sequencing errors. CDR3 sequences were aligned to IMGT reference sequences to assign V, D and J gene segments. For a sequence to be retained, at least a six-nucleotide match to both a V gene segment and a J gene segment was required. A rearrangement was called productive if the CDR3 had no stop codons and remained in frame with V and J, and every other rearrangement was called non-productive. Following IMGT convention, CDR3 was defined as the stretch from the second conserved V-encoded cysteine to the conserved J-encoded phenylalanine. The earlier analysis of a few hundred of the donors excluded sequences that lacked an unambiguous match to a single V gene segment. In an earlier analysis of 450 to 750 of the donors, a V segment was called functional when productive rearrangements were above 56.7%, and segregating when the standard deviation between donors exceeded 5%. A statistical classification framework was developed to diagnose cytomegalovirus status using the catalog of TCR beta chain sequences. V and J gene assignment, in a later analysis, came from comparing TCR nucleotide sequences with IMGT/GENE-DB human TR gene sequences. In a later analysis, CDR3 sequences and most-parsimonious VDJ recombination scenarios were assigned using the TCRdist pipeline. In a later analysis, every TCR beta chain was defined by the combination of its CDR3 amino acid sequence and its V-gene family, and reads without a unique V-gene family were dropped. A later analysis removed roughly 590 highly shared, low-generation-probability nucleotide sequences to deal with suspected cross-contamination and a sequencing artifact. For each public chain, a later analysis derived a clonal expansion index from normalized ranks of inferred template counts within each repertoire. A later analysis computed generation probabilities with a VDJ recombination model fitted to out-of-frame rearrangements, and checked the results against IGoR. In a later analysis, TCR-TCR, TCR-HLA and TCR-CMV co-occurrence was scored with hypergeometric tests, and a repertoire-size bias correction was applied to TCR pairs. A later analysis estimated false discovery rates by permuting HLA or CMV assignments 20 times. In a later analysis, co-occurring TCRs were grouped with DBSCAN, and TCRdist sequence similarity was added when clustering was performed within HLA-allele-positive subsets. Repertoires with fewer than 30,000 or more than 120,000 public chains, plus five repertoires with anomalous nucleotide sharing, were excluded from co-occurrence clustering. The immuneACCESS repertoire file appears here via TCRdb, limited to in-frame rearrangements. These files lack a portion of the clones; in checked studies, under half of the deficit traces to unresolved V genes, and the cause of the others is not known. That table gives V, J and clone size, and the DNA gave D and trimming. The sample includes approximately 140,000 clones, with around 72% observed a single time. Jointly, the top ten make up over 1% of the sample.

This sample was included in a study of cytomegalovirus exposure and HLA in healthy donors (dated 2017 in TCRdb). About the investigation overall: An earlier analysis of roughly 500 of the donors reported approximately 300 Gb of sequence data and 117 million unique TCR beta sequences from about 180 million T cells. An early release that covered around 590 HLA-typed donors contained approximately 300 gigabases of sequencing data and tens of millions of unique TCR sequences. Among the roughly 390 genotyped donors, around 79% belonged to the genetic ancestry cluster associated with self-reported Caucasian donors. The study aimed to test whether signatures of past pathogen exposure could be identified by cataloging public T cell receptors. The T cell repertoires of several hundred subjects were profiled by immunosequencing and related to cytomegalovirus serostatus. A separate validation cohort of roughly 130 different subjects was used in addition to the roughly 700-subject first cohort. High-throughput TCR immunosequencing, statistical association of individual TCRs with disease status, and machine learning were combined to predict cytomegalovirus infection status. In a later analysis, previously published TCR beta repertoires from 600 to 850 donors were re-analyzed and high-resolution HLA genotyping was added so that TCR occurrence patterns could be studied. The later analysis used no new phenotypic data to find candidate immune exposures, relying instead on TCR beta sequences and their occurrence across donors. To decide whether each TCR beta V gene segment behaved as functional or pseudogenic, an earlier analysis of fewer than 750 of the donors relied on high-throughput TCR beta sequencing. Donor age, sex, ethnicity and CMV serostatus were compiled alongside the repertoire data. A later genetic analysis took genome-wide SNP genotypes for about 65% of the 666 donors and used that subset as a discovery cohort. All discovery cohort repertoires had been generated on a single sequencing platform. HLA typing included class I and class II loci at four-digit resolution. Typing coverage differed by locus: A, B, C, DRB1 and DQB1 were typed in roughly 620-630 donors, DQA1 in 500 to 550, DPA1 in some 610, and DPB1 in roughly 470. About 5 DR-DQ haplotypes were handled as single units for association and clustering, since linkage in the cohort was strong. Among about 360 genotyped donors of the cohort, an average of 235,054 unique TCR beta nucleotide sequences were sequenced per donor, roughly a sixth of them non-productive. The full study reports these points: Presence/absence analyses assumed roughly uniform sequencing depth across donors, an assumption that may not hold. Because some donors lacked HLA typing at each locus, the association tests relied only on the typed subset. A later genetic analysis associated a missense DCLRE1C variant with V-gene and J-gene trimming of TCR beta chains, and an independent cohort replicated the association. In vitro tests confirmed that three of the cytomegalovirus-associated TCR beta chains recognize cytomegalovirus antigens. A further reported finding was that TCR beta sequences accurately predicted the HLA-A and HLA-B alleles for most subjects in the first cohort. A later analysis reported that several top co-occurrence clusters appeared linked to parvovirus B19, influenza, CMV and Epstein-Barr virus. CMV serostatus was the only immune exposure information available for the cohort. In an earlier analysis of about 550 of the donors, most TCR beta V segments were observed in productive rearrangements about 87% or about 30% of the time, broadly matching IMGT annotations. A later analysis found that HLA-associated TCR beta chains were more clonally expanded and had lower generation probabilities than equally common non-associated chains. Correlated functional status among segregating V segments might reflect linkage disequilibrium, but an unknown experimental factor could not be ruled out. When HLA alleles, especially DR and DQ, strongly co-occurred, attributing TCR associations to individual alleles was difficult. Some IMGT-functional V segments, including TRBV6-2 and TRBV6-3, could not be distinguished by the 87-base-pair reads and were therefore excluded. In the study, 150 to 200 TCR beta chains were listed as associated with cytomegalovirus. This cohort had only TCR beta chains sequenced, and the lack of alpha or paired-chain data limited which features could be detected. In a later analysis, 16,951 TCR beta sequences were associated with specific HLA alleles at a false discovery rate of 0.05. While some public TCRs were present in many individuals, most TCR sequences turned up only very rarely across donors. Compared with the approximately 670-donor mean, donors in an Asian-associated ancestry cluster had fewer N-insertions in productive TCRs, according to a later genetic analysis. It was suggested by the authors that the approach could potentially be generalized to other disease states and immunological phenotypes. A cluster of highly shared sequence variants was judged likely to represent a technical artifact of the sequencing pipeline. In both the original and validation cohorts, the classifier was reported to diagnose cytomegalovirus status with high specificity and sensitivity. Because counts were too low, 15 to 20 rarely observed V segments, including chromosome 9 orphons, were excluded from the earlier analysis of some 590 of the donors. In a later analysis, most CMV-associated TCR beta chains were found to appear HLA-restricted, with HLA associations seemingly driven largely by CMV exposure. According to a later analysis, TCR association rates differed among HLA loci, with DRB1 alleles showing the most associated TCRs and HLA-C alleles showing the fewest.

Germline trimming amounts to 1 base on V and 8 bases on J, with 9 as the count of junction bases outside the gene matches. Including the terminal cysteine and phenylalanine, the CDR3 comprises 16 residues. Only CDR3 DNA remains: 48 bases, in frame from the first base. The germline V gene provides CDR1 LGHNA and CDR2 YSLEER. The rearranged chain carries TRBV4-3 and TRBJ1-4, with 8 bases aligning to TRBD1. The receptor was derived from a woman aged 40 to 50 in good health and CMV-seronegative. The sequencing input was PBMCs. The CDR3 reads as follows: CASSQGAQGGWEKLFF. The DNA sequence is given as TGCGCCAGCAGCCAAGGGGCACAGGGGGGTTGGGAAAAACTGTTTTTT.